A selection of T cell receptor beta chains follows, all from one sample in a study of cytomegalovirus exposure and HLA in healthy donors. Method: immunoSEQ multiplex PCR; TCRdb's copy keeps in-frame clones and lacks some. The data contain under 150,000 clones, approximately 80% of them singletons. The sequenced sample consisted of PBMCs. Source of these receptors: a girl aged 2 to 9 in good health and CMV-seronegative. CDR3s include the opening cysteine and the closing phenylalanine or tryptophan. Fields, in order: D gene, J gene, clone size, V gene, CDR3 DNA, CDR3 protein. D genes are given only for firm matches. Clone size is given for some rows only: seen once, a few or many times, or a class if the clone is expanded.

TRBD2	TRBJ2-1	.	TRBV7-2	TGTGCCAGCAGCCGAGACTTGGTGGGAGGGGACAATGAGCAGTTCTTC	CASSRDLVGGDNEQFF
TRBD2	TRBJ2-3	few	TRBV18	TGTGCCAGCTCCCCAGCGACTAGCGGTTACACAGATACGCAGTATTTT	CASSPATSGYTDTQYF
TRBD1	TRBJ2-2	.	TRBV5-1	TGCGCCAGCAGCTTGCTGTCCGGGACAGGGGTCACCGGGGAGCTGTTTTTT	CASSLLSGTGVTGELFF
.	TRBJ2-7	.	TRBV27	TGTGCCAGCAGTTTATCCCCATCCTACGAGCAGTACTTC	CASSLSPSYEQYF
.	TRBJ2-7	.	TRBV28	TGTGCCAGCAGTACGGACACTTCCTACGAGCAGTACTTC	CASSTDTSYEQYF
.	TRBJ2-1	.	TRBV5-1	TGCGCCAGCAGTCGACAGTCCAGCTCCTACAATGAGCAGTTCTTC	CASSRQSSSYNEQFF
.	TRBJ2-2	.	TRBV6-5	TGTGCCAGCAGTTACTCCCGGTCCGGGGAGCTGTTTTTT	CASSYSRSGELFF
TRBD2	TRBJ2-1	.	TRBV5-1	TGCGCCAGCAGCTTCCTCCAGCGGGAGGGCCCCTACAATGAGCAGTTCTTC	CASSFLQREGPYNEQFF
.	TRBJ1-1	few	TRBV10-3	TGTGCCATCAGGCGGGGGTGGGCTGAAGCTTTCTTT	CAIRRGWAEAFF
.	TRBJ2-1	.	TRBV19	TGTGCCAGTAGCCCGCTAGCGAGCTCCTACAATGAGCAGTTCTTC	CASSPLASSYNEQFF
TRBD1	TRBJ1-2	.	TRBV5-6	TGTGCCAGCAGCTTTTTCTTCTGGGAGAGGACAGGGGGTAACTATGGCTACACCTTC	CASSFFFWERTGGNYGYTF